This is a list of T cell receptor beta chains from one sample in a study of Ad26.COV2.S vaccination and SARS-CoV-2 variants. Generated by immunoSEQ multiplex PCR, the TCRdb table keeps only in-frame clones and is missing some. This table holds a few hundred thousand clones, 90% found once. Specimen: peripheral blood, collected in a trial of Ad26.COV2.S vaccine versus placebo. These receptors all stem from a person aged 18 to 65 who received the Ad26.COV2.S COVID-19 vaccine or a placebo. The CDR3 runs from the conserved cysteine through the conserved F or W. The order of the fields is D gene, clone size, J gene, V gene, CDR3 DNA, CDR3 protein. D genes are given only for firm matches. Expanded clones get a size class; other rows say once, few or many, or leave the size out.

>-|-|TRBJ1-2|TRBV6-6
TGTGCCAGCAGTCCCCCCGGGGACTTCCTAGGGGGCTACACCTTC
CASSPPGDFLGGYTF
>TRBD1|once|TRBJ1-1|TRBV25-1
TGTGCCAGCAGGCAGGGGGCGCAAACTGAAGCTTTCTTT
CASRQGAQTEAFF
>-|-|TRBJ1-4|TRBV29-1
TGCAGCGCAACACGGGACTCGGCTAATGAAAAACTGTTTTTT
CSATRDSANEKLFF
>-|-|TRBJ1-1|TRBV12-3/TRBV12-4
TGTGCCAGCAGTTTCGGGGCGGGAGCTTTCTTT
CASSFGAGAFF
>-|-|TRBJ2-2|TRBV5-1
TGCGCCAGCAGCTTGAATGCGGCAGGAGCCCTACCGTACACCGGGGAGCTGTTTTTT
CASSLNAAGALPYTGELFF
>-|-|TRBJ2-3|TRBV5-8
TGTGCCAGCAGCTCCCTGGGCGGCACAGATACGCAGTATTTT
CASSSLGGTDTQYF
>-|-|TRBJ1-2|TRBV5-5
TGTGCCAGTACTACCCGCCGGGACACCTATGGCTACACCTTC
CASTTRRDTYGYTF
>-|-|TRBJ1-1|TRBV10-3
TGTGCCATCAGTGCGACAGGAGGGAGCACTGAAGCTTTCTTT
CAISATGGSTEAFF
>-|-|TRBJ2-2|TRBV18
TGTGCCAGCTCACCAGACGTTAGTGGCTTCACCGGGGAGCTGTTTTTT
CASSPDVSGFTGELFF
>TRBD1|few|TRBJ2-2|TRBV10-3
TGTGCCATCAGTGAACAGGGGGCCGGGGAGCTGTTTTTT
CAISEQGAGELFF
>-|-|TRBJ2-7|TRBV11-3
TGTGCCAGCAGCTTAGGAGGGGGGGCCTACGAGCAGTACTTC
CASSLGGGAYEQYF
>-|few|TRBJ2-1|TRBV12-1
TGTGCCAGCAGCTCACGAAGCGGGAGTTGCAGCGAGGTGCGGCATGAGCAGTTCTTC
CASSSRSGSCSEVRHEQFF
>-|-|TRBJ1-1|TRBV28
TGTGCCAGCAGCTCTTCGGGTTGGAACACTGAAGCTTTCTTT
CASSSSGWNTEAFF
>-|-|TRBJ1-1|TRBV7-8
TGTGCCAGCAGCACCGGGACATACTTTGAAGCTTTCTTT
CASSTGTYFEAFF
>-|-|TRBJ1-1|TRBV25-1
TGTGCCAGCAGTGAATTAGGTGGAGGTAGAGGGCTTGAAGCTTTCTTT
CASSELGGGRGLEAFF
>TRBD1|-|TRBJ2-7|TRBV6-5
TGTGCCAGCAGGACCGGGACAGGGGAGAAATACGAGCAGTACTTC
CASRTGTGEKYEQYF
>TRBD1|-|TRBJ1-2|TRBV18
TGTGCCAGCTCACGCCAAACAGGGGTAGAAGGTGGCTACACCTTC
CASSRQTGVEGGYTF
>TRBD1|-|TRBJ1-5|TRBV27
TGTGCCAGCAGTTTATGGACAGGGGTCAATCAGCCCCAGCATTTT
CASSLWTGVNQPQHF
>TRBD2|-|TRBJ2-1|TRBV19
TGTGCCAGTAGTATGCTACCGGGACTAGTCAACAATGAGCAGTTCTTC
CASSMLPGLVNNEQFF
>-|-|TRBJ1-1|TRBV29-1
TGCAGCGCCCTCTTTTCTGAAGCTTTCTTT
CSALFSEAFF
>TRBD1|-|TRBJ2-5|TRBV7-9
TGTGCCAGCAGCCAAACAGGGGGAGGAGAGACCCAGTACTTC
CASSQTGGGETQYF
>TRBD1|-|TRBJ1-2|TRBV9
TGTGCCAGCAGCGTAGAGGCGAGTCCGGGACAGGGGGCGATCGGCTACACCTTC
CASSVEASPGQGAIGYTF
>-|few|TRBJ2-7|TRBV5-6
TGTGCCAGCAGGCTCCACGGGACCTACGAGCAGTACTTC
CASRLHGTYEQYF
>-|-|TRBJ1-1|TRBV7-2
TGTGCCAGCAGCCCCCGACAGGCATACACTGAAGCTTTCTTT
CASSPRQAYTEAFF
>-|-|TRBJ2-3|TRBV6-2/TRBV6-3
TGTGCCAGCAGTTACGTAGGGTCTACGCAGTATTTT
CASSYVGSTQYF
>TRBD2|-|TRBJ2-3|TRBV2
TGTGCCACCACTGGGCTAGCGGGAGTGGAGTCGTATACGCAGTATTTT
CATTGLAGVESYTQYF
>TRBD2|once|TRBJ2-3|TRBV3-1/TRBV3-2
TGTGCCAGCAGCCGACTAGCGGGGGGGTGGGCAGATACGCAGTATTTT
CASSRLAGGWADTQYF
>-|-|TRBJ2-3|TRBV14
TGTGCCAGCAGCCAAGAAGGTATTAGCACAGATACGCAGTATTTT
CASSQEGISTDTQYF
>-|-|TRBJ1-5|TRBV28
TGTGCCAGCAGTGGGGCAGGGCAGCCCCAGCATTTT
CASSGAGQPQHF
>TRBD1|once|TRBJ1-1|TRBV19
TGTGCCAGTAGTTTGACAGGGGCGGTGAACACTGAAGCTTTCTTT
CASSLTGAVNTEAFF
>-|once|TRBJ2-2|TRBV5-5
TGTGCCAGCAGCTATTACGGCGGGGAGCTGTTTTTT
CASSYYGGELFF
>-|-|TRBJ2-1|TRBV18
TGTGCCAGCTCACCTTACTCCGCGGACAATGAGCAGTTCTTC
CASSPYSADNEQFF
>-|few|TRBJ1-4|TRBV5-1
TGCGCCAGCAGCTTGGGTAATAGAGATGAAAAACTGTTTTTT
CASSLGNRDEKLFF
>-|-|TRBJ2-5|TRBV2
TGTGCCAGCAGGTTATTGGAGACCCAGTACTTC
CASRLLETQYF
>-|-|TRBJ2-4|TRBV5-6
TGTGCCAGCAGCTTGGCTGGAGGCCTAGCCAAAAACATTCAGTACTTC
CASSLAGGLAKNIQYF
>-|-|TRBJ1-2|TRBV4-3
TGCGCCAGCAGCCAAGATAGAACAAATCATGATGGCTACACCTTC
CASSQDRTNHDGYTF
>-|-|TRBJ2-1|TRBV6-2/TRBV6-3
TGTGCCAGCAGTTATTGGATCTACAATGAGCAGTTCTTC
CASSYWIYNEQFF
>-|once|TRBJ2-2|TRBV6-1
TGTGCCAGCAGTGCCAATAGGCCACGAACGAACACCGGGGAGCTGTTTTTT
CASSANRPRTNTGELFF
>TRBD2|-|TRBJ2-3|TRBV15
TGTGCCACCAGCAGCAGACTAGCGGGAGCGGGAGATACGCAGTATTTT
CATSSRLAGAGDTQYF
>-|-|TRBJ2-5|TRBV13
TGTGCCAGCAGCTTAGGAGGTTTTCAAGAGACCCAGTACTTC
CASSLGGFQETQYF
>-|-|TRBJ1-1|TRBV6-6
TGTGCCAGCAGTTACGGGGAGATGAACACTGAAGCTTTCTTT
CASSYGEMNTEAFF
>TRBD1|-|TRBJ2-7|TRBV7-9
TGTGCCAGCAGCCCGACAGGGGGCGAGCAGTACTTC
CASSPTGGEQYF
>-|once|TRBJ2-2|TRBV4-1
TGCGCCAGCAGCCCCTATAATATGCCAGGGAACACCGGGGAGCTGTTTTTT
CASSPYNMPGNTGELFF
>-|-|TRBJ1-1|TRBV5-1
TGCGCCAGCAGGGAGGGAGCGGGGAACACTGAAGCTTTCTTT
CASREGAGNTEAFF
>-|once|TRBJ2-2|TRBV28
TGTGCCAGCAGTTTTTTGAGAAACACCGGGGAGCTGTTTTTT
CASSFLRNTGELFF
>TRBD1|-|TRBJ1-2|TRBV20-1
TGCAGTGCTAGTTCCCAGGGGGGGTATGGCTACACCTTC
CSASSQGGYGYTF
>-|-|TRBJ1-2|TRBV10-2
TGCGCCAGCAGAGGGGGAAAAGGGGCTCATTACAGGGAGGACTATGGCTACACCTTC
CASRGGKGAHYREDYGYTF
>-|-|TRBJ1-1|TRBV29-1
TGCAGCGCCGACCCAGAAATGAACACTGAAGCTTTCTTT
CSADPEMNTEAFF
>TRBD1|-|TRBJ2-3|TRBV5-5
TGTGCCAGCAGAACTACTGCCGGGACAGGGATTTGGGAGTATTTT
CASRTTAGTGIWEYF
>TRBD1|-|TRBJ1-2|TRBV18
TGTGCCAGCTCACCACCACCGGGACAGGATATAGCCTTC
CASSPPPGQDIAF
>-|-|TRBJ2-7|TRBV11-2
TGTGCCAGCAGCTTAGGAGGTCAGGGATACGAGCAGTACTTC
CASSLGGQGYEQYF
>TRBD1|-|TRBJ2-7|TRBV19
TGTGCCAGTAGTACTCGGGACAGATACTACGAGCAGTACTTC
CASSTRDRYYEQYF
>-|-|TRBJ1-1|TRBV29-1
TGCAGCGTCGCCTATTTGGACGGGGGATGGGCTGAAGCTTTCTTT
CSVAYLDGGWAEAFF
>TRBD2|-|TRBJ2-3|TRBV19
TGTGCCAGTAGTACCTTCGCTGGCGGGGGGACAGATACGCAGTATTTT
CASSTFAGGGTDTQYF
>-|-|TRBJ1-1|TRBV3-1/TRBV3-2
TGTGCCAGCAGCCAATATGGCTCTGAAGCTTTCTTT
CASSQYGSEAFF
>-|-|TRBJ1-1|TRBV6-5
TGTGCCAGCAGTTGGGGTAGTTTGAACACTGAAGCTTTCTTT
CASSWGSLNTEAFF